The source of this T cell receptor beta chain is a study of blood T cell repertoires in COVID-19. About the study: Collection of acute and convalescent COVID-19 samples took place in the United States, Italy and Spain. Sources were T cells, B-cell-depleted T cells, or PBMCs; the material itself was cDNA or gDNA.

Per the authors' pipeline: How many nucleated cells were present was estimated from reference gene primer amplification. The repertoire was sequenced with immunoSEQ multiplex PCR; TCRdb's copy has only in-frame clones and lacks some. Clonal size and the V and J genes are those of that table, whereas D and trimming came from the DNA. The profile shows approximately 54,000 clones, 90% of them singletons. Trimming cost V 1 base and J 4 bases; bases outside gene matches: 3. The CDR3 sequence is 16 residues long. Germline-derived CDR1 and CDR2 are MNHNY and SVGAGI (reference sequence). The TCR comes from a man between 50 and 59 years old with acute or convalescent COVID-19. The sample consisted of peripheral blood. The chain carries TRBV6-6 and TRBJ2-3; 12 nucleotides align to TRBD1. The CDR3 nucleotides are TGTGCCAGCAGTTACTTTGGGACAGGGGGCGCAGATACGCAGTATTTT. This translates into CASSYFGTGGADTQYF.